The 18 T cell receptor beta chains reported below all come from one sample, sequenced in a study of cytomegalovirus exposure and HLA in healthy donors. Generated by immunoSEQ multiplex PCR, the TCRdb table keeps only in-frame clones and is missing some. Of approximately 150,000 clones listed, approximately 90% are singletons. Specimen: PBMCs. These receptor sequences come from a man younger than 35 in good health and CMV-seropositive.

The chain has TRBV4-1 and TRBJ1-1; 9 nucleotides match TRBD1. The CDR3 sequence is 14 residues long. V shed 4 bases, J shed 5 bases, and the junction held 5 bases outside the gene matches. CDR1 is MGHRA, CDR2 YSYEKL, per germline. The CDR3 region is CASSPGTGWTEAFF. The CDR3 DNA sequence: TGCGCCAGCAGCCCCGGGACAGGGTGGACTGAAGCTTTCTTT.

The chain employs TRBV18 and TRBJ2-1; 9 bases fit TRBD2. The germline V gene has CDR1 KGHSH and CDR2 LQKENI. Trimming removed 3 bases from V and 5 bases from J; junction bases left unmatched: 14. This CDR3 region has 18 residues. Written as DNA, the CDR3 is TGTGCCAGCTCACCCTCTGGGTCAGGGACTAGCAGAAACAATGAGCAGTTCTTC. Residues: CASSPSGSGTSRNNEQFF. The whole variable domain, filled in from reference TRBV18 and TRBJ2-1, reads NAGVMQNPRHLVRRRGQEARLRCSPMKGHSHVYWYRQLPEEGLKFMVYLQKENIIDESGMPKERFSAEFPKEGPSILRIQQVVRGDSAAYFCASSPSGSGTSRNNEQFFGPGTRLTVL.

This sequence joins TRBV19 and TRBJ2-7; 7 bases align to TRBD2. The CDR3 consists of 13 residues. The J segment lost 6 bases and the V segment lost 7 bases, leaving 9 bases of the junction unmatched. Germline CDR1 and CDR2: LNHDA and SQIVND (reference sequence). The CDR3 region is CASTPGGSVEQYF. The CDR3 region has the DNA TGTGCCAGTACCCCTGGCGGGAGTGTCGAGCAGTACTTC.

The CDR3 nucleotides are TGTGCCAGCAGCCCGACAGGGAAGATCGGCTACACCTTC. This codes for CASSPTGKIGYTF. The rearrangement joins TRBV9 to TRBJ1-2; 7 nucleotides align to TRBD1. Germline CDR1 and CDR2: SGDLS and YYNGEE. The ends lost 4 bases at V and 8 bases at J; junction bases unmatched: 8. This CDR3 has 13 residues.

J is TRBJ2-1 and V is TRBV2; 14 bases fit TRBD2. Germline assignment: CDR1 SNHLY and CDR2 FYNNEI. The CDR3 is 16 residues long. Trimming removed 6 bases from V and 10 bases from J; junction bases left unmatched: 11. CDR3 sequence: CASRSPTSGRAGEQFF. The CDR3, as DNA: TGTGCCAGCAGGTCCCCGACTAGCGGGAGGGCCGGAGAGCAGTTCTTC.

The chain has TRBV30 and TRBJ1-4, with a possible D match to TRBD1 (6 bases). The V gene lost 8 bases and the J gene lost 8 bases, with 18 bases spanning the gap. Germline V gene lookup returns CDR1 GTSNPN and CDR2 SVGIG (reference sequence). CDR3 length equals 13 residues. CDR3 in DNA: TGTGCCGGTAACGGGGGGCTTCGGGAAAAACTGTTTTTT. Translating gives CAGNGGLREKLFF.

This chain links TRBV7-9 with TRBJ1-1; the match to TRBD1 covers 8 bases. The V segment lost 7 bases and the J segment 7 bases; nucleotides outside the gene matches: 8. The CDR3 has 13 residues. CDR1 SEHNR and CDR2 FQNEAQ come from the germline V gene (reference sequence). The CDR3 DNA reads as TGTGCCAGCACCTCTTCAGGGGGCGGTGAAGCTTTCTTT. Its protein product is CASTSSGGGEAFF.

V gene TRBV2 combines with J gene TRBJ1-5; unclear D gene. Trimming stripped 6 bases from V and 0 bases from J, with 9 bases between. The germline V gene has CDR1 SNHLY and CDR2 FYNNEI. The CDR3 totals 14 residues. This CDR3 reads CASRATSSNQPQHF. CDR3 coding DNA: TGTGCCAGCAGGGCGACTTCTAGCAATCAGCCCCAGCATTTT. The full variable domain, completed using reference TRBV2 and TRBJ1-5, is EPEVTQTPSHQVTQMGQEVILRCVPISNHLYFYWYRQILGQKVEFLVSFYNNEISEKSEIFDDQFSVERPDGSNFTLKIRSTKLEDSAMYFCASRATSSNQPQHFGDGTRLSIL.

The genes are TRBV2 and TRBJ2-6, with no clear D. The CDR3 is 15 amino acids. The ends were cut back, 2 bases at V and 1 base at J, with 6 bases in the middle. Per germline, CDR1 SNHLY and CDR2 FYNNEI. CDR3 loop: CASSESTSGANVLTF. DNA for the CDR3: TGTGCCAGCAGTGAATCTACGTCTGGGGCCAACGTCCTGACTTTC.

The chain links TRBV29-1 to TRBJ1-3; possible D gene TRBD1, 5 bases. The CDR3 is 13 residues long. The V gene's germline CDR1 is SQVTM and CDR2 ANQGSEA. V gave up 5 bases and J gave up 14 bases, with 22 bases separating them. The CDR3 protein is CSVRGSGGKVLYF. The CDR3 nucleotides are TGCAGCGTTCGCGGAAGCGGGGGAAAGGTGCTATATTTT.

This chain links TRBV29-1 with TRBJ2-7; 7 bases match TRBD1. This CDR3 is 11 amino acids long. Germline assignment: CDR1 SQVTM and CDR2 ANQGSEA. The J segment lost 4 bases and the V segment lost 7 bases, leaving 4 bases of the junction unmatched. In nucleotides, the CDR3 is TGCAGCGCGGGACAGCAGTACGAGCAGTACTTC. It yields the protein CSAGQQYEQYF.

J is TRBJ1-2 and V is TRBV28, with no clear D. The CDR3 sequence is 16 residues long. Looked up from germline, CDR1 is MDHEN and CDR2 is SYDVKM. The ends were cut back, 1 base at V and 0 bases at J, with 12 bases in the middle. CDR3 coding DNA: TGTGCCAGCAGTTTATTCGCGGGCGTAGCTAACTATGGCTACACCTTC. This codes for CASSLFAGVANYGYTF.

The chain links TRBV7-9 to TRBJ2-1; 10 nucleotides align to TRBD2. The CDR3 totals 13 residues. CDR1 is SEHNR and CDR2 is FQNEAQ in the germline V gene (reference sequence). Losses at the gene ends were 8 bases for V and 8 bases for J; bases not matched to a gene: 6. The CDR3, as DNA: TGTGCCAGCGGGGCTAGCGGGGGACATGAGCAGTTCTTC. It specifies CASGASGGHEQFF.

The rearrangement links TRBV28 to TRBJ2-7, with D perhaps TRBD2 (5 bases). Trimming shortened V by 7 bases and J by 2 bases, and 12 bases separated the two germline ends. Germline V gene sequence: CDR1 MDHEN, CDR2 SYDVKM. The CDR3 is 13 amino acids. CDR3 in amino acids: CASISGITYEQYF. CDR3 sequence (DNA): TGTGCCAGCATCTCCGGGATAACCTACGAGCAGTACTTC.

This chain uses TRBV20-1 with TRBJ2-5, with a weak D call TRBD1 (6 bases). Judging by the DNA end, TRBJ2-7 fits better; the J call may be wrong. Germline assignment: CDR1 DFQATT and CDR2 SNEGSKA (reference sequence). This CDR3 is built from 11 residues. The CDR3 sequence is CSARDSYEQYF. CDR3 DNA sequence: TGCAGTGCTAGGGACAGCTACGAGCAGTACTTC.

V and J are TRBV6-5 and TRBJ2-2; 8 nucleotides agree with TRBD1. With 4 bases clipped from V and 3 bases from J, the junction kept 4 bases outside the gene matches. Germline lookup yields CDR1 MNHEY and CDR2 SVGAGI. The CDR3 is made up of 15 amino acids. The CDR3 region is CASSWDRRDTGELFF. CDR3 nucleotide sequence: TGTGCCAGCAGTTGGGACAGGCGGGACACCGGGGAGCTGTTTTTT.

CDR3 in amino acids: CASSSTWARDHTGELFF. CDR3 DNA sequence: TGTGCCAGCAGCTCTACCTGGGCCAGGGATCACACCGGGGAGCTGTTTTTT. The chain has TRBV11-3 and TRBJ2-2, with D possibly being TRBD1 (5 bases). Germline CDR1 SGHNT, CDR2 YENEEA. The ends were cut back, 4 bases at V and 3 bases at J, with 18 bases in the middle. The CDR3 length is 17 residues.

CDR3 sequence: CASSWDSVSYEQYF. For the CDR3, the DNA is TGCGCCAGCAGCTGGGACAGCGTCTCCTACGAGCAGTACTTC. The chain carries TRBV5-1 and TRBJ2-7; 7 bases are shared with TRBD1. After removal of 3 bases from V and 0 bases from J, the junction contained 3 bases not matched to a gene. CDR1 and CDR2 (germline): SGHRS, YFSETQ. The CDR3 sequence is 14 residues long.